These 3 T cell receptor beta chains were all obtained from the same sample, sequenced in a study of blood T cell repertoires in COVID-19. Clones were sequenced by immunoSEQ multiplex PCR, and TCRdb holds only the in-frame ones, with some missing. This table holds roughly 250,000 clones, approximately 83% found once. The material sequenced was peripheral blood. Source of these receptors: a woman over 75 with acute or convalescent COVID-19.

The gene calls are TRBV2 and TRBJ1-5; 7 nucleotides agree with TRBD1. This CDR3 spans 15 amino acids. The J segment lost 3 bases and the V segment lost 2 bases, leaving 4 bases of the junction unmatched. Per the germline V gene, CDR1 is SNHLY and CDR2 is FYNNEI. CDR3: CASSEQGDNNQPQHF. The CDR3 DNA sequence: TGTGCCAGCAGTGAACAGGGGGACAACAATCAGCCCCAGCATTTT.

The gene calls are TRBV20-1 and TRBJ1-1, with D possibly matching TRBD1 (5 bases). Trimming pared 5 bases from V and 4 bases from J, leaving 8 bases between. This CDR3 region has 11 residues. Germline V gives CDR1 DFQATT, CDR2 SNEGSKA (reference sequence). The CDR3 nucleotides are TGCAGTGCTCGGGACTTCACTGAAGCTTTCTTT. It codes for CSARDFTEAFF.

DNA for the CDR3: TGCAGTGCTGGGCCGGAAGAGACCCAGTACTTC. This translates into CSAGPEETQYF. V is TRBV20-1 and J is TRBJ2-5; D is unclear. Trimming stripped 5 bases from V and 3 bases from J, with 7 bases between. Germline CDR1 and CDR2: DFQATT and SNEGSKA (reference sequence). The CDR3 is 11 amino acids.